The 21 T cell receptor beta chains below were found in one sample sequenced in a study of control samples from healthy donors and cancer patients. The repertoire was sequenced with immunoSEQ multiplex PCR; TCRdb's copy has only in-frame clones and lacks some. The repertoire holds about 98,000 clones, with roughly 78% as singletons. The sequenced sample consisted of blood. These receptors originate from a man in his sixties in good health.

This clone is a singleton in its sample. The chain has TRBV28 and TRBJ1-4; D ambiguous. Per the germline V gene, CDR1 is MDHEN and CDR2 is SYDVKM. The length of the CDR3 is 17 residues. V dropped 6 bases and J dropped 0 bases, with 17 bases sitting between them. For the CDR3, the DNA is TGTGCCAGCAGCAAACTAAAATTAGGGCCAACTAATGAAAAACTGTTTTTT. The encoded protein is CASSKLKLGPTNEKLFF.

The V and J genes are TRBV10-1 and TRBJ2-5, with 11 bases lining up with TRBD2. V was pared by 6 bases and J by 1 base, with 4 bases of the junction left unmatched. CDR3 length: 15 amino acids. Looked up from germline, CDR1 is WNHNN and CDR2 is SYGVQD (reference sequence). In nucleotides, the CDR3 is TGCGCCAGCAGCAAGGGACTAGCGGTCCAAGAGACCCAGTACTTC. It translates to CASSKGLAVQETQYF.

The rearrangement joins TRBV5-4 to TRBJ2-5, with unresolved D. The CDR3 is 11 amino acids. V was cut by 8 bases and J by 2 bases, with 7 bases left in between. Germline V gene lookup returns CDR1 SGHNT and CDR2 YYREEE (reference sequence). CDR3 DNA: TGTGCCAGTCAGCAACAAGAGACCCAGTACTTC. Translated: CASQQQETQYF.

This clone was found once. CDR3 sequence: CASSLGSKYNSPLHF. The CDR3 bases are TGCGCCAGCAGCTTGGGCAGCAAGTATAATTCACCCCTCCACTTT. This chain joins TRBV5-1 and TRBJ1-6; D is unclear. CDR3 length equals 15 residues. Germline V CDR1 and CDR2: SGHRS, YFSETQ. The V and J ends lost 0 bases and 4 bases respectively, with 8 bases between them.

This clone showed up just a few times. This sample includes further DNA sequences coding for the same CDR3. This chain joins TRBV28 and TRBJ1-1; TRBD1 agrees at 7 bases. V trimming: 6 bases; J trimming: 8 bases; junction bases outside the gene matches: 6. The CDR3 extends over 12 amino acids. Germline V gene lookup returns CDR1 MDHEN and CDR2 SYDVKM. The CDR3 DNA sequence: TGTGCCAGCAGGAGCGAGACAGGGGAAGCTTTCTTT. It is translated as CASRSETGEAFF.

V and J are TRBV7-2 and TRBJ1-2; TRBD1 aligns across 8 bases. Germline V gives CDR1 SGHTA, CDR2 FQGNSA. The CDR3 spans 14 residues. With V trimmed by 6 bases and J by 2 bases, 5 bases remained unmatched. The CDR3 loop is CASRETGANYGYTF. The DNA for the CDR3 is TGTGCCAGCAGAGAGACAGGGGCGAACTATGGCTACACCTTC.

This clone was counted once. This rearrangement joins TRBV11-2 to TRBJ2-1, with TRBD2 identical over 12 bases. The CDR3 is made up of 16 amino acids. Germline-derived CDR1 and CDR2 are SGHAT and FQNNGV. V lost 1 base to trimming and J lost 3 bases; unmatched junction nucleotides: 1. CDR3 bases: TGTGCCAGCAGCTTAGGACTAGCGGGAGTCTACAATGAGCAGTTCTTC. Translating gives CASSLGLAGVYNEQFF.

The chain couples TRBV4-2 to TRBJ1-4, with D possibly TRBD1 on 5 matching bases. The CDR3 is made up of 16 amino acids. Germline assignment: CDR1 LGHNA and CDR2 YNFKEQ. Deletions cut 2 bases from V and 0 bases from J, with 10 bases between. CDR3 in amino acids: CASSQRQFATNEKLFF. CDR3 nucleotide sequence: TGTGCCAGCAGCCAAAGACAGTTTGCAACTAATGAAAAACTGTTTTTT.

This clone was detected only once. The CDR3 DNA sequence: TGCGCCAGCAGCCCCAGGACAGGCGATATTTCACCCCTCCACTTT. Its protein product is CASSPRTGDISPLHF. V is TRBV10-2 and J is TRBJ1-6; 7 nucleotides line up with TRBD1. Trimming at V came to 6 bases and at J to 9 bases, leaving 11 bases not matched to a gene. This CDR3 region has 15 residues. Per the germline V gene, CDR1 is WSHSY and CDR2 is SAAADI.

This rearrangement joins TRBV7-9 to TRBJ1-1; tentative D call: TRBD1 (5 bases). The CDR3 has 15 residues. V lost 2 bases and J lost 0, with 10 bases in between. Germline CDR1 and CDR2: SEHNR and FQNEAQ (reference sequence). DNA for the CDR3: TGTGCCAGCAGCTTATCCGGGACTTTGAACACTGAAGCTTTCTTT. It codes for CASSLSGTLNTEAFF.

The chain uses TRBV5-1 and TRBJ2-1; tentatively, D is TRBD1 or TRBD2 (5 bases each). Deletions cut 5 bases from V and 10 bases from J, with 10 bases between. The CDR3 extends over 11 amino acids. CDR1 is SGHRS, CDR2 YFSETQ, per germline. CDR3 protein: CASSQRDEQFF. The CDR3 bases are TGCGCCAGCAGTCAGAGGGACGAGCAGTTCTTC.

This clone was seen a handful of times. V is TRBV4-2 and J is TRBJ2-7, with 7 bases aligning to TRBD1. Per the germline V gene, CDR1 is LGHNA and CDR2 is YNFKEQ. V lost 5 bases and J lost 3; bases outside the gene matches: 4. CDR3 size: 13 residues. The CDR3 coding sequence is TGTGCCAGCAGCAAAGGACAGGACTACGAGCAGTACTTC. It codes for CASSKGQDYEQYF.

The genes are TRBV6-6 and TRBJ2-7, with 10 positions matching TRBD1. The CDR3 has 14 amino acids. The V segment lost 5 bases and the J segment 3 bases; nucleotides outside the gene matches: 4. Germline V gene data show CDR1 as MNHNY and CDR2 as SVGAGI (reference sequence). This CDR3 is CASSPGQGNYEQYF. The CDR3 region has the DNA TGTGCCAGCAGTCCGGGACAGGGGAACTACGAGCAGTACTTC.

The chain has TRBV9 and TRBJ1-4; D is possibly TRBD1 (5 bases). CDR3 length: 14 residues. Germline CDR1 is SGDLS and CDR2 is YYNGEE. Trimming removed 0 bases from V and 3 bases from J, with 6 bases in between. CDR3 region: CASSVVGPNEKLFF. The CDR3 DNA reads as TGTGCCAGCAGCGTAGTGGGGCCTAATGAAAAACTGTTTTTT.

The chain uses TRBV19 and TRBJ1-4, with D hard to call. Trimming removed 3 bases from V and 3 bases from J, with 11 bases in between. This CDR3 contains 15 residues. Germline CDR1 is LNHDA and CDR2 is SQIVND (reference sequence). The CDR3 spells CASSMYFSANEKLFF. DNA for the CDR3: TGTGCCAGTAGTATGTATTTCTCGGCTAATGAAAAACTGTTTTTT. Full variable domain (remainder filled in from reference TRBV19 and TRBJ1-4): DGGITQSPKYLFRKEGQNVTLSCEQNLNHDAMYWYRQDPGQGLRLIYYSQIVNDFQKGDIAEGYSVSREKKESFPLTVTSAQKNPTAFYLCASSMYFSANEKLFFGSGTQLSVL.

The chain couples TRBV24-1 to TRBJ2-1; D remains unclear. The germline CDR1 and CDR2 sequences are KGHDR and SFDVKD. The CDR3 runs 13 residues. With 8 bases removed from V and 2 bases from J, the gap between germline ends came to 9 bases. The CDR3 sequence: CATMGTPYNEQFF. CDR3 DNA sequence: TGTGCCACCATGGGAACCCCCTACAATGAGCAGTTCTTC.

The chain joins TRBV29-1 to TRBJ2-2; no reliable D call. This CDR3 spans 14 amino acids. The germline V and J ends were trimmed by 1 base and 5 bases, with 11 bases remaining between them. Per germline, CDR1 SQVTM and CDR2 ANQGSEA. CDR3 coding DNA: TGCAGCGTTGAAGGGGCAGGAAGAACCGGGGAGCTGTTTTTT. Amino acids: CSVEGAGRTGELFF.

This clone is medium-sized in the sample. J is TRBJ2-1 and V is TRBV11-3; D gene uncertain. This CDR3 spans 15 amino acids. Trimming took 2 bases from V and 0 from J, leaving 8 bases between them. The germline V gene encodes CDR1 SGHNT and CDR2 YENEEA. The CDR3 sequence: CASSLSFSSYNEQFF. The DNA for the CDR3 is TGTGCCAGCAGCTTAAGTTTTAGCTCCTACAATGAGCAGTTCTTC.

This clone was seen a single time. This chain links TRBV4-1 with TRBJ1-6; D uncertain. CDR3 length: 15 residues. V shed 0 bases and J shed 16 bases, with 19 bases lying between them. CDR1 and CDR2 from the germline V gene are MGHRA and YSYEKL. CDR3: CASSQDSRTALWLHF. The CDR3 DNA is TGCGCCAGCAGCCAAGATTCTAGGACCGCCTTATGGCTCCACTTT.

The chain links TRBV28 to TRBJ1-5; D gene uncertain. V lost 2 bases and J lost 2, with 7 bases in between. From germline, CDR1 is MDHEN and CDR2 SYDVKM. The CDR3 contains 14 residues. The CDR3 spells CASSLNGRNQPQHF. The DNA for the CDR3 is TGTGCCAGCAGTTTAAACGGCCGCAATCAGCCCCAGCATTTT.

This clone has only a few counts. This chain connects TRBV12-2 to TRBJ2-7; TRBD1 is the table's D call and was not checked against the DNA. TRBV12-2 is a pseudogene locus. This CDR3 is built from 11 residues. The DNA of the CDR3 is TGTGCAAGTCGCACAGGGTACGAGCAGTACTTC. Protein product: CASRTGYEQYF.